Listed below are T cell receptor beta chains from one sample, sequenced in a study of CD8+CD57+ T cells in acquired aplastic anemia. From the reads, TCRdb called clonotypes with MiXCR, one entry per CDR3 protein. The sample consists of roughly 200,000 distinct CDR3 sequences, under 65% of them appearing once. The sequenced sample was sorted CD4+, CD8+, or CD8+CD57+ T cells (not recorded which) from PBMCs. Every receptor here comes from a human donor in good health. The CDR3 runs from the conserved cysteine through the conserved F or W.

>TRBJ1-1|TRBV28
CASSWDRVNTEAFF
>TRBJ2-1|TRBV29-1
CSAPISGTPYNEQFF
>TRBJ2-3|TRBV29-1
CSAPGLAGVETDTQYF
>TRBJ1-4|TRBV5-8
CASSPEGGFEKLFF
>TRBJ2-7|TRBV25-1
CASSLEEGAEQYF
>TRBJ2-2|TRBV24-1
CATSDPDRGLAGELFF
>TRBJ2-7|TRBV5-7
CASSVQDTTYEQYF
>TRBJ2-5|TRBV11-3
CASSLDGGETQYF
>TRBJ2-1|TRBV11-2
CASSSGGAMATMRQFF
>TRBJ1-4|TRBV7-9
CASSLVTAADEKLFF
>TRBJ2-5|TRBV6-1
CASGTNEQETQYF